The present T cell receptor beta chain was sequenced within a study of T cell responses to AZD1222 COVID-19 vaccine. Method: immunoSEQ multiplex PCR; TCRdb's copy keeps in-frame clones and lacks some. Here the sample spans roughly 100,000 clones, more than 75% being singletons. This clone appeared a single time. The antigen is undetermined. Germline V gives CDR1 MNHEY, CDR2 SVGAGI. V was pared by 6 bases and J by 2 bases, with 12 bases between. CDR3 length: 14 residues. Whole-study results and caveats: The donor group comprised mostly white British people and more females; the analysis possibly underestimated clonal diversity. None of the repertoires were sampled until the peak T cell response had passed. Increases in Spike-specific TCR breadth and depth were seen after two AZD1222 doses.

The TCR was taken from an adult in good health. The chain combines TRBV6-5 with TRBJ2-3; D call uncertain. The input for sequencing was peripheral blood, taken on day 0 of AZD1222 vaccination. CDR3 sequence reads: CASRPVAVTDTQYF. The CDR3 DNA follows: TGTGCCAGCAGGCCAGTGGCGGTCACAGATACGCAGTATTTT.